These 26 T cell receptor beta chains were all obtained from the same sample, sequenced in a study of T cells after yellow fever vaccination. TCRdb independently ran MiXCR on the 5' RACE reads; one entry per CDR3 protein. Of about 330,000 distinct CDR3 sequences in the sample, roughly 4% were seen once. The material was PBMCs, obtained 5 days after the yellow fever booster vaccination. The receptors were gathered from a man between 18 and 29 years old who received the YFV17D yellow fever vaccine.

The V call is TRBV12-3 or TRBV12-4, the J call TRBJ1-6; TRBD1 aligns across 9 bases. Trimming removed 4 bases from V and 5 bases from J; junction bases left unmatched: 0. The CDR3 is made up of 14 amino acids. The DNA of the CDR3 is TGTGCCAGCAGTTGGACAGGGGATAATTCACCCCTCCACTTT. Translation: CASSWTGDNSPLHF.

The V call is TRBV20-1, the J call TRBJ1-1; D gene unclear. Germline V gene lookup returns CDR1 DFQATT and CDR2 SNEGSKA (reference sequence). The CDR3 spans 13 residues. The ends were cut back, 4 bases at V and 4 bases at J, with 13 bases in the middle. CDR3 nucleotides: TGCAGTGCTACGTTTTCTGGGAGCACTGAAGCTTTCTTT. This gives the protein CSATFSGSTEAFF.

This clonotype was observed a handful of times. The rearrangement uses TRBV9 and TRBJ1-1; D is ambiguous. Looked up from germline, CDR1 is SGDLS and CDR2 is YYNGEE. The CDR3 spans 10 residues. V was trimmed by 7 bases and J by 6 bases, leaving 7 bases between them. CDR3 sequence reads: CASGSPEAFF. The CDR3 nucleotides are TGTGCCAGCGGTAGCCCTGAAGCTTTCTTT.

V usage is TRBV29-1 and J usage is TRBJ2-5, with a weak D call TRBD2 (6 bases). The CDR3 extends over 13 amino acids. In germline, CDR1 is SQVTM, CDR2 ANQGSEA. CDR3 residues: CSVAGRIGETQYF. The DNA for the CDR3 is TGCAGTGTCGCAGGGAGGATAGGGGAGACCCAGTACTTC.

The chain employs TRBV11-2 and TRBJ2-7, with D maybe TRBD2 (5 bases). CDR3 size: 14 residues. CDR1 is SGHAT and CDR2 is FQNNGV in the germline V gene. Trimming took 2 bases from V and 1 from J, leaving 9 bases between them. The CDR3 DNA reads as TGTGCCAGCAGCTTATTCGGCGGGTCCTACGAGCAGTACGTC. It specifies CASSLFGGSYEQYV.

The chain uses TRBV6-5 and TRBJ2-7; TRBD1 agrees at 7 bases. Germline-derived CDR1 and CDR2 are MNHEY and SVGAGI. This CDR3 has 19 amino acids. Losses at the gene ends were 2 bases for V and 6 bases for J; bases not matched to a gene: 22. The CDR3, as DNA: TGTGCCAGCAGTTACCCCCCCGGACAGGCCCCAGACGCAAGTTCCGAGCAGTACGTC. Its translation is CASSYPPGQAPDASSEQYV.

The chain couples TRBV11-3 to TRBJ2-1; D gene uncertain. Trimming removed 5 bases from V and 2 bases from J, with 10 bases in between. The CDR3 length is 14 residues. Germline V gene sequence: CDR1 SGHNT, CDR2 YENEEA. The CDR3 is CASSHKSPYNEQFF. In DNA form, the CDR3 reads TGTGCCAGCAGCCACAAATCCCCCTACAATGAGCAGTTCTTC.

This clonotype has more than one count but fewer than ten. This chain links TRBV7-8 with TRBJ1-1; TRBD1 is a possible D gene (5 bases). Trimming removed 6 bases from V and 0 bases from J, with 11 bases in between. The CDR3 is made up of 14 amino acids. Germline loops: CDR1 SGHVS, CDR2 FQNEAQ. The CDR3 reads CASRIGTVNTEAFF. Here the CDR3 DNA reads TGTGCCAGCAGGATCGGGACGGTGAACACTGAAGCTTTCTTT. Complete variable domain (other parts from reference TRBV7-8 and TRBJ1-1): GAGVSQSPRYKVAKRGQDVALRCDPISGHVSLFWYQQALGQGPEFLTYFQNEAQLDKSGLPSDRFFAERPEGSVSTLKIQRTQQEDSAVYLCASRIGTVNTEAFFGQGTRLTVV.

This clonotype was seen at least ten times. The V gene is TRBV4-2, the J gene TRBJ2-3; 8 bases match TRBD2. This CDR3 contains 16 residues. The V and J ends lost 0 bases and 4 bases, in that order; junction bases with no gene match: 6. Germline V gene data show CDR1 as LGHNA and CDR2 as YNFKEQ. The CDR3 spells CASSQDRTSGSDTQYF. As DNA, the CDR3 is TGTGCCAGCAGCCAAGATCGTACTAGCGGATCAGATACGCAGTATTTT.

This clonotype was detected many times. This chain links TRBV4-2 with TRBJ2-5; 8 positions match TRBD2. Germline trimming cut 0 bases from V and 4 bases from J; bases unmatched to any gene: 4. Germline CDR1 reads LGHNA; CDR2 reads YNFKEQ. The CDR3 sequence is 15 residues long. The CDR3 DNA reads as TGTGCCAGCAGCCAAGATTACGGGGGGGCAGAGACCCAGTACTTC. This gives the protein CASSQDYGGAETQYF.

The CDR3 reads CASSPGLVAGGEETQYF. DNA of the CDR3: TGTGCCAGCAGCCCCGGACTGGTAGCGGGGGGGGAAGAGACCCAGTACTTC. The chain joins TRBV9 to TRBJ2-5; 11 bases align to TRBD2. This CDR3 is 17 amino acids long. V lost 4 bases to trimming and J lost 3 bases; unmatched junction nucleotides: 11. Per germline, CDR1 SGDLS and CDR2 YYNGEE.

This clonotype was seen more than once but under ten times. This chain uses TRBV7-9 with TRBJ1-6; TRBD1 might be the D (6 bases). Per the germline V gene, CDR1 is SEHNR and CDR2 is FQNEAQ (reference sequence). V dropped 4 bases and J dropped 3 bases, with 10 bases sitting between them. The CDR3 covers 15 residues. For the CDR3, the DNA is TGTGCCAGCAGCTCGACGGGACACTATAATTCACCCCTCCACTTT. Its protein is CASSSTGHYNSPLHF.

This clonotype was seen a few times. The rearrangement joins TRBV6-5 to TRBJ1-5; possibly TRBD1 for D (6 bases). V was pared by 6 bases and J by 2 bases, with 11 bases between. Germline lookup yields CDR1 MNHEY and CDR2 SVGAGI. This CDR3 is built from 14 residues. The CDR3 sequence is CASRRRQGNQPQHF. The CDR3 coding sequence is TGTGCCAGCAGACGGAGACAGGGCAATCAGCCCCAGCATTTT.

This clonotype showed up many times. The chain combines TRBV27 with TRBJ2-1; possible D gene TRBD1, 5 bases. Trimming shortened V by 8 bases and J by 11 bases, and 13 bases separated the two germline ends. This CDR3 comprises 11 residues. The germline CDR1 and CDR2 sequences are MNHEY and SMNVEV (reference sequence). The CDR3 DNA sequence: TGTGCCAGCCGCAGGGTCGGGCAGCAGTTCTTC. Its protein is CASRRVGQQFF.

V gene TRBV29-1 combines with J gene TRBJ2-2; 9 bases align to TRBD1. The CDR3 spans 15 residues. With V trimmed by 5 bases and J by 5 bases, 9 bases remained unmatched. Germline V gene data show CDR1 as SQVTM and CDR2 as ANQGSEA. CDR3 amino acids: CSVKPGTGFTGELFF. In DNA form, the CDR3 reads TGCAGCGTTAAACCCGGGACAGGGTTTACCGGGGAGCTGTTTTTT.

This clonotype was seen many times. J is TRBJ2-5 and V is TRBV10-3, with D possibly TRBD1 on 5 matching bases. The CDR3 has 13 residues. Trimming removed 0 bases from V and 5 bases from J, with 7 bases in between. Per the germline V gene, CDR1 is ENHRY and CDR2 is SYGVKD. The CDR3: CAISESGVETQYF. In DNA, the CDR3 is TGTGCCATCAGTGAGTCAGGGGTTGAGACCCAGTACTTC.

In its sample, this clonotype was seen a few times. V is TRBV4-2 and J is TRBJ1-5; D is perhaps TRBD1 (6 bases). This CDR3 region has 15 residues. Per the germline V gene, CDR1 is LGHNA and CDR2 is YNFKEQ. V dropped 0 bases and J dropped 5 bases, with 11 bases sitting between them. CDR3 region: CASSQEVQGDQPQHF. The DNA for the CDR3 is TGTGCCAGCAGCCAAGAAGTACAGGGAGATCAGCCCCAGCATTTT.

The rearrangement links TRBV6-5 to TRBJ2-5; D is undetermined. The CDR3 consists of 14 residues. V shed 0 bases and J shed 2 bases, with 7 bases lying between them. Per germline, CDR1 MNHEY and CDR2 SVGAGI. The CDR3 is CASSYSGVQETQYF. The CDR3 coding sequence is TGTGCCAGCAGTTACTCCGGAGTGCAAGAGACCCAGTACTTC.

This clonotype has at least ten counts. The chain carries TRBV7-2 and TRBJ2-7, with TRBD1 as a possible D gene (6 bases). The CDR3 runs 13 residues. CDR1 SGHTA and CDR2 FQGNSA come from the germline V gene. Trimming left V 2 bases short and J 3 bases short, with 8 bases between. The CDR3 DNA sequence: TGTGCCAGCAGCTTACAGGGGTTCTACGAGCAGTACGTC. Residues: CASSLQGFYEQYV.

This clonotype was recorded a few times. The chain couples TRBV7-6 to TRBJ2-7; 11 bases match TRBD2. Germline CDR1 and CDR2: SGHVS and FNYEAQ. The length of the CDR3 is 15 residues. The V segment lost 5 bases and the J segment 2 bases; nucleotides outside the gene matches: 5. CDR3 in amino acids: CASSLIAGGTYEQYF. CDR3 coding DNA: TGTGCCAGCAGCCTAATAGCGGGGGGGACCTACGAGCAGTACTTC.

J is TRBJ2-5 and V is TRBV20-1, with 8 positions matching TRBD2. The CDR3 is made up of 16 amino acids. J gave up 1 base and V 3 bases, and 10 bases lay outside the gene matches. The germline gives CDR1 DFQATT, CDR2 SNEGSKA (reference sequence). This chain's CDR3 is CSASPVQTSAQETQYF. CDR3 DNA sequence: TGCAGTGCTAGCCCGGTCCAGACTAGCGCCCAAGAGACCCAGTACTTC.

The table lists this clonotype with many counts. The genes are TRBV11-2 and TRBJ2-2, with TRBD1 as a possible D gene (6 bases). V shed 7 bases and J shed 4 bases, with 13 bases lying between them. The CDR3 runs to 14 residues. The germline V gene has CDR1 SGHAT and CDR2 FQNNGV. CDR3 region: CASTRTALTGELFF. The CDR3 DNA is TGTGCCAGCACCCGGACAGCCCTCACCGGGGAGCTGTTTTTT.

This clonotype appeared many times. In nucleotides, the CDR3 is TGCGCCAGCAGCGGAGGACTAGCGGGGGATACGCAGTATTTT. Amino acid sequence: CASSGGLAGDTQYF. This sequence joins TRBV5-1 and TRBJ2-3; 12 bases fit TRBD2. The germline V gene has CDR1 SGHRS and CDR2 YFSETQ. The V segment lost 4 bases and the J segment 6 bases; nucleotides outside the gene matches: 3. The CDR3 consists of 14 residues.

This clonotype turned up a few times. The chain carries TRBV15 and TRBJ1-5; TRBD1 is a possible D gene (5 bases). CDR1 is LNHNV, CDR2 YYDKDF, per germline (reference sequence). Trimming cost V 4 bases and J 4 bases, with 11 bases left between them. The CDR3 covers 14 residues. The CDR3 region is CATSNGGMNQPQHF. The CDR3 bases are TGTGCCACCAGCAATGGGGGGATGAATCAGCCCCAGCATTTT.

This clonotype was found a few times. The chain combines TRBV20-1 with TRBJ2-3; D is perhaps TRBD1 (5 bases). The CDR3 totals 13 residues. Germline V CDR1 and CDR2: DFQATT, SNEGSKA (reference sequence). The CDR3 coding sequence is TGCAGCCTAGGACAAATTTTAGCAGATACGCAGTATTTT. Translating gives CSLGQILADTQYF.

In this sample, this clonotype turned up many times. V usage is TRBV7-9 and J usage is TRBJ2-5; TRBD1 might be the D (5 bases). V was cut by 3 bases and J by 5 bases, with 16 bases left in between. CDR1 and CDR2 from the germline V gene are SEHNR and FQNEAQ (reference sequence). This CDR3 spans 15 amino acids. The chain's CDR3 is CASSLNGGYRETQYF. The CDR3 bases are TGTGCCAGCAGCTTGAATGGCGGTTACAGGGAGACCCAGTACTTC.